Detailed here is one TCR beta chain. Some clones are missing from TCRdb's copy, which holds only in-frame ones; the method was immunoSEQ multiplex PCR. The profile shows 15,000 to 20,000 clones, approximately 80% of them singletons. CDR3 length: 15 amino acids. Germline V lookup: CDR1 SNHLY, CDR2 FYNNEI. Described time point: recipient sample about 28 days before transplant, after cytoreduction. The data derive from a study of T cell clonotyping in hematopoietic cell transplantation. V and J are TRBV2 and TRBJ2-5; TRBD1 aligns across 8 bases. The end of the DNA is better explained by TRBJ2-7, so the J call may be wrong. The origin of this receptor is a man in his fifties or sixties with acute myeloid leukemia. Some clones in this sample may be carry-over from other donors' samples. This material consisted of peripheral blood mononuclear cells, taken before stem cell transplant. CDR3: CASSVSQGAAYEQYF. CDR3 sequence (DNA): TGTGCCAGCAGTGTGAGTCAGGGGGCAGCCTACGAGCAGTACTTC.